Listed below are T cell receptor beta chains from one sample, sequenced in a study of cytomegalovirus exposure and HLA in healthy donors. Some clones are missing from TCRdb's copy, which holds only in-frame ones; the method was immunoSEQ multiplex PCR. The sample contains roughly 72,000 clones, 79% of which appear only once. Sequencing input: PBMCs. All receptors derive from a woman aged 35 to 49 in good health and CMV-seropositive. CDR3s leave out the opening cysteine and the closing phenylalanine or tryptophan. Clone sizes are given selectively: once, few, many, or a class where the clone is expanded.

j_gene,abundance,v_gene,CDR3aa
TRBJ1-1,.,TRBV6-5,ASSYYEGEAF
TRBJ1-2,few,TRBV29-1,SGDKTGTGAPGYGYT
TRBJ1-2,.,TRBV4-2,ASSPDRGGYT
TRBJ1-5,.,TRBV27,ASSSGRENQPQH
TRBJ2-1,.,TRBV5-4,ASSDSGLPYNEQF
TRBJ2-6,.,TRBV25-1,ASSERQGADGANVLT
TRBJ1-1,.,TRBV6-1,ASSETVRVSQAF
TRBJ2-1,.,TRBV5-1,ASSLAPDWDEQF
TRBJ2-1,.,TRBV9,ASSVLGTVNNEQF
TRBJ1-4,.,TRBV19,ATKREKLF
TRBJ1-1,.,TRBV27,ASRSYRRTEAF
TRBJ2-1,.,TRBV14,ASSTLAGRRANEQF
TRBJ2-3,.,TRBV6-1,ASQKTVTDTQY
TRBJ2-3,.,TRBV2,ASSAAHLGGGLDTQY
TRBJ1-1,.,TRBV2,ASSFQITGIAPEAF
TRBJ1-5,.,TRBV15,ATSDRQYSNQPQH
TRBJ1-2,.,TRBV19,AGSGTGLYGYT
TRBJ2-1,.,TRBV5-1,ASSLGSSGRYNEQF
TRBJ1-4,.,TRBV27,ASSSQEGQINATNEKLF
TRBJ2-7,.,TRBV27,ASSLLAGGEQY
TRBJ2-7,.,TRBV5-6,ASSLYRDRVDEQY
TRBJ1-4,.,TRBV7-8,ASSLEARGHEKLF
TRBJ2-1,.,TRBV6-6,ASSFGTDNEQF
TRBJ2-2,few,TRBV2,ASSIAGAGELF
TRBJ2-1,.,TRBV5-4,ASLVRLANNEQF
TRBJ2-2,.,TRBV11-2,ASSAGTSAAGELF
TRBJ2-5,.,TRBV29-1,SVQKGASEAETQY
TRBJ1-1,.,TRBV5-1,ASSLLSSTEAF
TRBJ1-2,.,TRBV7-2,ASSSGQGAYGYT
TRBJ2-1,.,TRBV9,ASSVAQDPYNEQF
TRBJ1-6,.,TRBV10-1,ASSEGRRLEDVGQVSNSPLH
TRBJ2-3,once,TRBV6-4,ASSDWLSGKQY
TRBJ2-7,.,TRBV4-2,ASSHRTSGSYYEQY
TRBJ1-2,.,TRBV5-1,ASSLRTGADLRYT
TRBJ2-7,.,TRBV5-4,ASSLGLDPYEQY
TRBJ2-1,.,TRBV27,ASSRLGGRDNEQF
TRBJ2-7,.,TRBV6-5,ASQDERRYEQY
TRBJ1-2,once,TRBV7-3,ASGFLGPRWDRPGYT
TRBJ1-4,.,TRBV6-5,ASSTSGGTNEKLF
TRBJ2-3,.,TRBV19,ASNVAGPSTDTQY
TRBJ2-5,.,TRBV5-1,ASSLLAGGAQETQY
TRBJ2-2,few,TRBV5-1,ASSPYVTGELF
TRBJ1-1,once,TRBV6-5,ASSYSGSEAF
TRBJ1-4,.,TRBV12-1,ASSYFCWRGRREKLF
TRBJ1-2,.,TRBV6-1,ASSVSQNYGYT
TRBJ1-4,.,TRBV6-5,AVLGQNEKLF
TRBJ2-2,.,TRBV7-8,ASSSLGGTGTGELF
TRBJ1-2,.,TRBV28,ASSEGDYGYT
TRBJ2-2,.,TRBV6-5,ASSYEKTSFTGELF
TRBJ1-1,.,TRBV19,ASSRQGETNEAF